Listed below are T cell receptor beta chains from one sample, sequenced in a study of blood T cell repertoires in COVID-19. Produced via immunoSEQ multiplex PCR; TCRdb's table is partial and in-frame only. The repertoire consists of 270,000 or so clones, with around 84% occurring once and the leading ten covering under 7%. Sequences were obtained from PBMCs or T cells enriched from blood (not recorded which). The receptors stem from a woman in her 50s who had been exposed to COVID-19. CDR3s include the opening cysteine and the closing phenylalanine or tryptophan. The order of the fields is CDR3 protein, CDR3 DNA, J gene, D gene, V gene, clone size, CDR3 length. D genes are given only for firm matches. Part of the rows lack a size; the others show once, few, many or a class for expanded clones.

CDR3: CASSESRFAKNIQYF; DNA: TGCGCCAGCAGTGAGTCCCGGTTCGCCAAAAACATTCAGTACTTC; J: TRBJ2-4; D: -; V: TRBV10-2; size: -; length: 15
CDR3: CASSLGLGEASYEQYF; DNA: TGCGCCAGCAGCTTGGGGTTAGGGGAGGCGTCCTACGAGCAGTACTTC; J: TRBJ2-7; D: -; V: TRBV5-1; size: -; length: 16
CDR3: CASMPGHPNSPLHF; DNA: TGTGCCAGTATGCCGGGACACCCAAATTCACCCCTCCACTTT; J: TRBJ1-6; D: -; V: TRBV19; size: -; length: 14
CDR3: CASSLLRTNEKLFF; DNA: TGTGCCAGTAGTCTTCTTAGAACTAATGAAAAACTGTTTTTT; J: TRBJ1-4; D: -; V: TRBV19; size: -; length: 14
CDR3: CASSLRDTRGMVMNTEAFF; DNA: TGTGCCAGCAGCCTTCGGGACACTCGAGGCATGGTGATGAACACTGAAGCTTTCTTT; J: TRBJ1-1; D: -; V: TRBV7-8; size: -; length: 19
CDR3: CASSLIQGGVQYF; DNA: TGTGCCAGCAGTTTAATTCAGGGTGGTGTGCAGTACTTC; J: TRBJ2-7; D: -; V: TRBV12-3/TRBV12-4; size: -; length: 13
CDR3: CASSSLATDTQYF; DNA: TGTGCCAGCAGTTCCCTAGCCACAGATACGCAGTATTTT; J: TRBJ2-3; D: -; V: TRBV12-3/TRBV12-4; size: -; length: 13
CDR3: CASQRQGSYEQYF; DNA: TGTGCCAGCCAGAGACAGGGGTCCTACGAGCAGTACTTC; J: TRBJ2-7; D: TRBD1; V: TRBV27; size: -; length: 13
CDR3: CASSSISGNTIYF; DNA: TGCGCCAGCAGCTCCATTTCTGGAAACACCATATATTTT; J: TRBJ1-3; D: -; V: TRBV5-1; size: -; length: 13
CDR3: CASSESETVREQFF; DNA: TGCGCCAGCAGTGAGTCGGAGACAGTCAGGGAGCAGTTCTTC; J: TRBJ2-1; D: -; V: TRBV10-2; size: -; length: 14
CDR3: CASSQTLTGSGNTIYF; DNA: TGTGCCAGCAGCCAAACCCTTACGGGGTCTGGAAACACCATATATTTT; J: TRBJ1-3; D: -; V: TRBV9; size: -; length: 16
CDR3: CASSMGAANSYNEQFF; DNA: TGTGCCAGTAGTATGGGGGCGGCCAACTCCTACAATGAGCAGTTCTTC; J: TRBJ2-1; D: -; V: TRBV19; size: -; length: 16
CDR3: CSVFFDSANTGELFF; DNA: TGCAGCGTTTTTTTCGACTCCGCGAACACCGGGGAGCTGTTTTTT; J: TRBJ2-2; D: -; V: TRBV29-1; size: -; length: 15
CDR3: CASSFLSGAIYGQYF; DNA: TGCGCCAGCAGCTTTTTGTCGGGAGCTATCTACGGGCAGTACTTC; J: TRBJ2-7; D: -; V: TRBV5-1; size: -; length: 15
CDR3: CASSSGGGSTEAFF; DNA: TGTGCCAGCAGCTCCGGCGGTGGAAGCACTGAAGCTTTCTTT; J: TRBJ1-1; D: -; V: TRBV7-9; size: -; length: 14
CDR3: CASSLGRGVLGAQHF; DNA: TGTGCCAGCAGCTTGGGCAGGGGCGTTTTAGGAGCCCAGCATTTT; J: TRBJ1-5; D: -; V: TRBV3-1/TRBV3-2; size: -; length: 15
CDR3: CASSYRGIDRNTEAFF; DNA: TGTGCCAGCAGTTACCGGGGAATTGATAGGAACACTGAAGCTTTCTTT; J: TRBJ1-1; D: -; V: TRBV6-5; size: -; length: 16
CDR3: CSVTGAGNTIYF; DNA: TGCAGCGTAACAGGGGCTGGAAACACCATATATTTT; J: TRBJ1-3; D: TRBD1; V: TRBV29-1; size: few; length: 12
CDR3: CASSLAVSTDTQYF; DNA: TGTGCCAGCAGCTTAGCGGTTAGCACAGATACGCAGTATTTT; J: TRBJ2-3; D: -; V: TRBV6-5; size: -; length: 14
CDR3: CASSGQLEGYTF; DNA: TGTGCCAGTAGTGGACAGCTAGAGGGCTACACCTTC; J: TRBJ1-2; D: -; V: TRBV19; size: -; length: 12
CDR3: CASSMAGLAGQETQYF; DNA: TGTGCCAGCAGCATGGCTGGACTAGCGGGGCAAGAGACCCAGTACTTC; J: TRBJ2-5; D: TRBD2; V: TRBV7-2; size: few; length: 16
CDR3: CASSLAFATNEKLFF; DNA: TGTGCCAGCAGCCTGGCCTTTGCAACTAATGAAAAACTGTTTTTT; J: TRBJ1-4; D: -; V: TRBV5-6; size: -; length: 15
CDR3: CASSYSTRQGGEKLFF; DNA: TGTGCCAGCAGTTACTCCACCCGGCAGGGAGGCGAAAAACTGTTTTTT; J: TRBJ1-4; D: -; V: TRBV6-5; size: -; length: 16